Shown below are 27 T cell receptor beta chains from a single sample sequenced in a study of T-cell reconstitution after alpha-beta-depleted transplantation in children. Construction of the TCRbeta library involved unique molecular identifiers. Each CDR3 protein gets one entry after TCRdb re-called the PCR reads with MiXCR. The table records 300,000 or so distinct CDR3 sequences, around 25% of them present only once. The source material was PBMCs, mostly from graft donor cells, sampled 180 days after TCRalphabeta/CD19-depleted stem cell transplant. These receptors were taken from a male patient younger than 18 who had a stem cell transplant for acute lymphoblastic leukemia, so the T cells may come from the graft donor.

This clonotype was observed a few times. In DNA form, the CDR3 reads TGTGCCAGCAGCGGGCTATGGGGGGAGACCCAGTACTTC. Translated, it gives CASSGLWGETQYF. The chain is built from TRBV2 and TRBJ2-5, with D perhaps being TRBD1 or TRBD2 (5 bases each). Trimming left V 6 bases short and J 5 bases short, with 13 bases between. Per germline, CDR1 SNHLY and CDR2 FYNNEI. The CDR3 sequence is 13 residues long.

The V call is TRBV11-2, the J call TRBJ2-7; no reliable D call. CDR3 length: 13 amino acids. The V gene's germline CDR1 is SGHAT and CDR2 FQNNGV. The ends were cut back, 7 bases at V and 0 bases at J, with 10 bases in the middle. The chain's CDR3 is CASKSPGSYEQYF. The DNA of the CDR3 is TGTGCCAGCAAGTCCCCAGGCTCCTACGAGCAGTACTTC.

The genes are TRBV4-2 and TRBJ2-4; possible D gene TRBD1, 6 bases. Trimming stripped 2 bases from V and 3 bases from J, with 17 bases between. The germline V gene encodes CDR1 LGHNA and CDR2 YNFKEQ. The CDR3 sequence is 17 residues long. In DNA form, the CDR3 reads TGTGCCAGCAGCCAATATGGGTGGGGGCTGAACAAAAACATTCAGTACTTC. Residues: CASSQYGWGLNKNIQYF.

This sequence joins TRBV18 and TRBJ2-7, with D perhaps TRBD1 (5 bases). Trimming stripped 2 bases from V and 3 bases from J, with 11 bases between. The CDR3 totals 14 residues. The germline gives CDR1 KGHSH, CDR2 LQKENI. Written as DNA, the CDR3 is TGTGCCAGCTCACCAGGGGCCAGCTACTACGAGCAGTACTTC. Translating gives CASSPGASYYEQYF.

V usage is TRBV29-1 and J usage is TRBJ1-5; D possibly corresponds to TRBD1 (5 bases). The CDR3 loop spans 12 amino acids. The V gene's germline CDR1 is SQVTM and CDR2 ANQGSEA. Trimming stripped 4 bases from V and 7 bases from J, with 11 bases between. The CDR3 DNA follows: TGCAGCGTTGGGGACTGGGGACAGCCCCAGCATTTT. Amino acids: CSVGDWGQPQHF.

This clonotype appeared a few times. The chain carries TRBV4-1 and TRBJ2-7; TRBD2 agrees at 7 bases. V shed 1 base, J shed 4 bases, and the junction held 10 bases outside the gene matches. Germline loops: CDR1 MGHRA, CDR2 YSYEKL. There are 16 residues in the CDR3. The CDR3 DNA is TGCGCCAGCAGCCAAGGAACGGCGGGGGAGGAATACGAGCAGTACTTC. Protein product: CASSQGTAGEEYEQYF.

This chain connects TRBV6-5 to TRBJ1-1; no definite D call. This CDR3 has 13 amino acids. The germline V and J ends were trimmed by 2 bases and 7 bases, with 11 bases remaining between them. Germline CDR1 MNHEY, CDR2 SVGAGI. CDR3 region: CASSYTFGVEAFF. CDR3 nucleotide sequence: TGTGCCAGCAGTTACACCTTCGGAGTTGAAGCTTTCTTT.

This clonotype occurred a few times. The rearrangement joins TRBV7-8 to TRBJ2-7, with 8 bases aligning to TRBD1. Germline assignment: CDR1 SGHVS and CDR2 FQNEAQ. This CDR3 is 14 amino acids long. The V segment lost 2 bases and the J segment 6 bases; nucleotides outside the gene matches: 6. The CDR3 reads CASSLSPGGAEQYF. The CDR3 coding sequence is TGTGCCAGCAGCTTATCCCCAGGGGGCGCCGAGCAGTACTTC.

This chain uses TRBV4-2 with TRBJ2-5, with 10 bases identical to TRBD1. CDR1 is LGHNA, CDR2 YNFKEQ, per germline. With V trimmed by 5 bases and J by 5 bases, 5 bases remained unmatched. This CDR3 is 14 amino acids long. The CDR3 is CASSIGTGEETQYF. For the CDR3, the DNA is TGTGCCAGCAGCATCGGGACAGGGGAGGAGACCCAGTACTTC.

The chain links TRBV29-1 to TRBJ1-1; 8 bases align to TRBD1. The CDR3 has 14 residues. V trimming: 7 bases; J trimming: 2 bases; junction bases outside the gene matches: 9. CDR1 is SQVTM and CDR2 is ANQGSEA in the germline V gene. The CDR3 nucleotides are TGCAGCGCCTTACGACAGGGGTCTAACACTGAAGCTTTCTTT. The encoded protein is CSALRQGSNTEAFF. The full variable domain, rest sourced from reference TRBV29-1 and TRBJ1-1, is SAVISQKPSRDICQRGTSLTIQCQVDSQVTMMFWYRQQPGQSLTLIATANQGSEATYESGFVIDKFPISRPNLTFSTLTVSNMSPEDSSIYLCSALRQGSNTEAFFGQGTRLTVV.

The chain is built from TRBV5-1 and TRBJ2-1; 8 bases agree with TRBD2. The J segment lost 4 bases and the V segment lost 4 bases, leaving 7 bases of the junction unmatched. The V gene's germline CDR1 is SGHRS and CDR2 YFSETQ. The CDR3 is made up of 15 amino acids. The CDR3 sequence: CASSIPGGGYNEQFF. The CDR3 nucleotides are TGCGCCAGCAGCATCCCGGGAGGGGGGTACAATGAGCAGTTCTTC. The whole variable domain, remainder taken from reference TRBV5-1 and TRBJ2-1, is KAGVTQTPRYLIKTRGQQVTLSCSPISGHRSVSWYQQTPGQGLQFLFEYFSETQRNKGNFPGRFSGRQFSNSRSEMNVSTLELGDSALYLCASSIPGGGYNEQFFGPGTRLTVL.

This clonotype occurred a few times. The rearrangement uses TRBV5-6 and TRBJ2-7; D gene unclear. Trimming removed 3 bases from V and 3 bases from J, with 7 bases in between. Germline V CDR1 and CDR2: SGHDT, YYEEEE. The CDR3 is 12 residues long. In nucleotides, the CDR3 is TGTGCCAGCAGCTGGCAGGACTACGAGCAGTACTTC. Translated, it gives CASSWQDYEQYF.

This clonotype was counted a few times. CDR3 sequence (DNA): TGTGCCAGCAGAACTCAGGCCAACAATGAGCAGTTCTTC. This encodes CASRTQANNEQFF. The chain recombines TRBV12-3 or TRBV12-4 with TRBJ2-1; D unclear. V was trimmed by 6 bases and J by 5 bases, leaving 11 bases between them. This CDR3 is built from 13 residues.

The chain combines TRBV27 with TRBJ2-2; 7 bases agree with TRBD1. The germline gives CDR1 MNHEY, CDR2 SMNVEV (reference sequence). V lost 2 bases, J lost 5 bases, and 5 bases stayed unmatched. This CDR3 is 15 amino acids long. The CDR3 spells CASSLRQGGTGELFF. In DNA, the CDR3 is TGTGCCAGCAGTTTAAGACAGGGTGGGACCGGGGAGCTGTTTTTT.

This chain links TRBV20-1 with TRBJ2-7; D perhaps matches TRBD1 (6 bases). The CDR3 is 14 amino acids. Germline CDR1 and CDR2: DFQATT and SNEGSKA (reference sequence). V lost 3 bases, J lost 3 bases, and 15 bases lay in between. The CDR3 loop reads CSARGADPDYEQYF. Written as DNA, the CDR3 is TGCAGTGCTAGGGGGGCGGACCCCGACTACGAGCAGTACTTC.

The rearrangement links TRBV5-4 to TRBJ2-5, with D unresolved. Germline V gene lookup returns CDR1 SGHNT and CDR2 YYREEE (reference sequence). The germline V and J ends were trimmed by 5 bases and 1 base, with 9 bases remaining between them. The CDR3 runs to 13 residues. CDR3 protein: CASRSPPQETQYF. CDR3 sequence (DNA): TGTGCCAGCAGGAGCCCCCCCCAAGAGACCCAGTACTTC.

This clonotype was seen a few times. This chain uses TRBV11-1 with TRBJ2-5; D tentatively reads TRBD1 or TRBD2 (5 bases each). Deletions cut 1 base from V and 5 bases from J, with 14 bases between. The CDR3 is 15 residues long. Germline lookup yields CDR1 SGHAT and CDR2 FQDESV (reference sequence). Here the CDR3 DNA reads TGTGCCAGCAGCTTAGAAGAGCACTGGGGGGAGACCCAGTACTTC. It yields the protein CASSLEEHWGETQYF. Together with reference TRBV11-1 and TRBJ2-5, the CDR3 gives the full variable domain: EAEVAQSPRYKITEKSQAVAFWCDPISGHATLYWYRQILGQGPELLVQFQDESVVDDSQLPKDRFSAERLKGVDSTLKIQPAELGDSAMYLCASSLEEHWGETQYFGPGTRLLVL.

This clonotype is medium-sized in the sample. This sequence joins TRBV12-3 or TRBV12-4 and TRBJ2-6; D is uncertain. The germline V and J ends were trimmed by 6 bases and 1 base, with 10 bases remaining between them. The CDR3 totals 15 residues. Written as DNA, the CDR3 is TGTGCCAGCAGCCGGTTGGGATCTGGGGCCAACGTCCTGACTTTC. The encoded protein is CASSRLGSGANVLTF.

This clonotype has a handful of counts. The rearrangement joins TRBV7-6 to TRBJ2-2; 8 bases align to TRBD2. This CDR3 contains 17 residues. Germline CDR1 is SGHVS and CDR2 is FNYEAQ. V dropped 4 bases and J dropped 6; count of bases not matched to a gene: 13. Here the CDR3 DNA reads TGTGCCAGCAGCTCCCCAGGGAGCGGGAGTTCCCCCGGGGAGCTGTTTTTT. Its translation: CASSSPGSGSSPGELFF.

This clonotype was counted between two and nine times. CDR3 loop: CSARLGNHQPQHF. The CDR3 bases are TGCAGTGCTAGGTTAGGGAACCATCAGCCCCAGCATTTT. J is TRBJ1-5 and V is TRBV20-1; D unclear. Germline CDR1 DFQATT, CDR2 SNEGSKA (reference sequence). The CDR3 length is 13 residues. The ends were cut back, 3 bases at V and 5 bases at J, with 11 bases in the middle.

The V gene is TRBV9, the J gene TRBJ2-1; TRBD2 matches at 12 bases. Per the germline V gene, CDR1 is SGDLS and CDR2 is YYNGEE. Trimming at V came to 0 bases and at J to 9 bases, leaving 4 bases not matched to a gene. This CDR3 is built from 15 residues. For the CDR3, the DNA is TGTGCCAGCAGCGTAGGGTCTAGCGGGAGGGGTGAGCAGTTCTTC. This sequence encodes CASSVGSSGRGEQFF.

The chain recombines TRBV3-1 with TRBJ2-1; D not certain. V dropped 5 bases and J dropped 3 bases, with 14 bases sitting between them. CDR1 LGHDT and CDR2 YNNKEL come from the germline V gene (reference sequence). The CDR3 consists of 15 residues. The CDR3, as DNA: TGTGCCAGCAGCTTCATGCCTGCCGGCTACAATGAGCAGTTCTTC. Translated: CASSFMPAGYNEQFF.

The gene calls are TRBV24-1 and TRBJ2-7, with D possibly TRBD1 on 5 matching bases. Trimming took off 0 bases at V and 7 bases at J, with 9 bases between the two ends. This CDR3 region has 13 residues. Germline V gene data show CDR1 as KGHDR and CDR2 as SFDVKD. In DNA form, the CDR3 reads TGTGCCACCAGTGATTTGCAACAGGCTGAGCAGTACTTC. Amino acids: CATSDLQQAEQYF.

DNA of the CDR3: TGTGCCAGCAGTTATACGGGACTAGCGGCTAGCTCCTACGAGCAGTACTTC. This encodes CASSYTGLAASSYEQYF. The rearrangement joins TRBV6-5 to TRBJ2-7; 11 bases match TRBD2. Germline CDR1 is MNHEY and CDR2 is SVGAGI. The junction had 7 bases not matched to a gene; V was cut back by 3 bases and J by 0 bases. The CDR3 extends over 17 amino acids.

This clonotype was counted only a few times. The genes are TRBV4-2 and TRBJ2-7; 9 bases match TRBD1. CDR3 size: 17 residues. With V trimmed by 6 bases and J by 3 bases, 15 bases remained unmatched. Germline V CDR1 and CDR2: LGHNA, YNFKEQ. The CDR3 is CASRRHSSGTGFYEQYF. The CDR3 nucleotides are TGTGCCAGCAGACGACACAGTTCCGGGACAGGGTTCTACGAGCAGTACTTC.

J is TRBJ1-3 and V is TRBV7-3; TRBD1 is a possible D gene (5 bases). V lost 0 bases to trimming and J lost 2 bases, with 8 bases between them. The germline gives CDR1 SGHTA, CDR2 FQGTGA. The CDR3 is 15 amino acids. CDR3 bases: TGTGCCAGCAGCTTAACTAGGGACCCTGGAAACACCATATATTTT. Protein sequence: CASSLTRDPGNTIYF.

As regards this clonotype: The germline gene is not matched at one end of the junction; a read error may be the cause. The gene calls are TRBV5-1 and TRBJ2-5; D is perhaps TRBD1 (6 bases). CDR3 length equals 13 residues. Germline V gene data show CDR1 as SGHRS and CDR2 as YFSETQ. CDR3 sequence: CASSLAGVEAQYF. The CDR3 DNA reads TGCGCCAGCAGCTTGGCAGGGGTAGAGGCCCAGTACTTC. The complete variable domain, with remaining parts taken from reference TRBV5-1 and TRBJ2-5, reads KAGVTQTPRYLIKTRGQQVTLSCSPISGHRSVSWYQQTPGQGLQFLFEYFSETQRNKGNFPGRFSGRQFSNSRSEMNVSTLELGDSALYLCASSLAGVEAQYFGPGTRLLVL.